This T cell receptor (beta chain) was obtained from a study of T cell repertoires in cytomegalovirus infection. Study background: Public TCR beta signatures indicated both CMV infection and matching HLA type. Study-wide points: The cumulative frequency of public TCR beta families identified carriers of CMV plus the relevant HLA. HLA-C-restricted CMV-specific TCR beta clonotypes prevailed in the ex vivo response.

One entry per CDR3 protein results from TCRdb running MiXCR on the reads. The sample includes around 770,000 distinct CDR3 sequences, roughly 29% of them seen just once. This clonotype appeared a few times. Its antigen is unknown. The CDR3 length is 13 residues. Germline assignment: CDR1 SGDLS and CDR2 YYNGEE. V dropped 3 bases and J dropped 8 bases, with 12 bases sitting between them. The chain has TRBV9 and TRBJ2-1, with D unclear. The specimen comprised cultured CD8+ T cells from PBMCs, sampled from culture after CMV antigen stimulation. The source is a human donor in good health (CMV status not recorded). Some clones in this sample may be carry-over from other donors' samples. CDR3 nucleotide sequence: TGTGCCAGCAGCGCGAGGAACTCGGATGAGCAGTTCTTC. Translated, it gives CASSARNSDEQFF.